This T cell receptor beta chain emerged from a study of shared clonotypes between healthy human individuals. The study's findings and limits: Clonotypes shared by all four donors outscored non-shared clonotypes in generation probability.

In the case of this clone: Its antigen remains unknown.

Assay used: immunoSEQ multiplex PCR; TCRdb lists only in-frame clones, some missing. The sample has about 2.3 million clones; less than 95% are singletons. The sequence was collected from a young man in good health. Some clones in this sample may be carry-over from other donors' samples. Material for sequencing was naive CD4+ T cells from PBMCs. Subset: CD45RA+ positively selected.

CDR3 amino acids: CASSSNRGAGTQYF. The CDR3 DNA sequence: TGTGCCAGCAGCAGTAATCGGGGGGCGGGTACGCAGTATTTT. J is TRBJ2-3 and V is TRBV6-5; maybe TRBD2 (7 bases). Trimming cost V 6 bases and J 8 bases, with 18 bases left between them. CDR1 is MNHEY, CDR2 SVGAGI, per germline. This CDR3 has 14 amino acids.